This T cell receptor beta chain was sequenced in a study of CD8+CD57+ T cells in acquired aplastic anemia. Study conclusions and caveats: Patients and controls shared twenty-nine CD8+ CDR3 sequences.

This CDR3 has 14 residues. With 4 bases clipped from V and 4 bases from J, the junction kept 6 bases outside the gene matches. Germline values: CDR1 SGHNT, CDR2 YYREEE (reference sequence). Comments on this clonotype: Its antigen is unidentified.

Genomic DNA templated the TCR beta VDJ and CDR3 profiling. TCRdb reprocessed the reads via MiXCR and lists one record per CDR3 protein. The profile covers about 70,000 distinct CDR3 sequences, with roughly half appearing a single time and around 8.3% taken by the ten largest. This clonotype was sampled from a human donor in good health, serving as a control. The sample consisted of sorted CD4+, CD8+, or CD8+CD57+ T cells (not recorded which) from PBMCs. The chain uses TRBV5-4 and TRBJ1-1; 8 bases fit TRBD1. This CDR3 reads CASSKRQGPTEAFF. CDR3 sequence (DNA): TGTGCCAGCAGCAAAAGACAGGGGCCCACTGAAGCTTTCTTT.